Below, 12 T cell receptor beta chains from the same sample are listed, as sequenced in a study of blood T cells in healthy people across ages. The use of a sample-barcoded 5' primer and a J-beta primer mix characterized a second PCR of roughly 7 to 12 cycles. TCRdb re-called the 5' RACE reads through MiXCR, storing one row per CDR3 protein. The data hold around 1,900,000 distinct CDR3 sequences, with about two fifths observed a single time. Sequenced material: blood. The receptor set was obtained from a human donor in good health.

This clonotype was picked up a small number of times. The chain links TRBV12-3 or TRBV12-4 to TRBJ2-1, with unresolved D. The CDR3 has 12 amino acids. V lost 5 bases and J 7 bases, leaving 9 bases between the germline ends. CDR3 sequence reads: CASSLEENEQFF. CDR3 nucleotides: TGTGCCAGCAGTCTTGAGGAAAATGAGCAGTTCTTC.

V and J are TRBV28 and TRBJ1-4; D is possibly TRBD1 (6 bases). This CDR3 comprises 12 residues. From germline, CDR1 is MDHEN and CDR2 SYDVKM. V lost 7 bases and J lost 5, with 8 bases in between. The CDR3 DNA follows: TGTGCCAGCACGACAGGAAATGAAAAACTGTTTTTT. Translation gives CASTTGNEKLFF.

This chain joins TRBV15 and TRBJ1-5; no clear D. V lost 0 bases and J 6 bases, leaving 3 bases between the germline ends. Germline V gene data show CDR1 as LNHNV and CDR2 as YYDKDF (reference sequence). CDR3 length: 12 amino acids. In DNA, the CDR3 is TGTGCCACCAGCAGAGATTTTCAGCCCCAGCATTTT. It is translated as CATSRDFQPQHF.

The CDR3 protein is CASSLAPGTRVGELFF. The CDR3 nucleotides read TGTGCCAGCAGCTTAGCGCCCGGGACAAGGGTTGGGGAACTGTTTTTT. The chain combines TRBV7-2 with TRBJ1-4; maybe TRBD1 (6 bases). CDR3 length: 16 residues. V was trimmed by 0 bases and J by 12 bases, leaving 20 bases between them. Germline V lookup: CDR1 SGHTA, CDR2 FQGNSA.

This clonotype has only a few counts. This rearrangement joins TRBV7-2 to TRBJ1-4; 7 bases fit TRBD1. After removal of 2 bases from V and 8 bases from J, the junction contained 8 bases not matched to a gene. In germline, CDR1 is SGHTA, CDR2 FQGNSA. This CDR3 spans 15 amino acids. This CDR3 reads CASSLFGQGGEKLFF. In DNA form, the CDR3 reads TGTGCCAGCAGCTTATTTGGGCAGGGGGGGGAAAAACTGTTTTTT.

V gene TRBV28 combines with J gene TRBJ2-4, with D possibly being TRBD2 (6 bases). Trimming shortened V by 5 bases and J by 5 bases, and 10 bases separated the two germline ends. This CDR3 region has 13 residues. Germline CDR1 and CDR2: MDHEN and SYDVKM. CDR3 region: CASSAPGENIQYF. The CDR3 DNA reads TGTGCCAGCAGTGCCCCGGGGGAAAACATTCAGTACTTC.

This clonotype was seen a few times. The J gene is TRBJ1-2, the V gene TRBV7-2, with D uncertain. Trimming shortened V by 5 bases and J by 3 bases, and 19 bases separated the two germline ends. The CDR3 is 16 amino acids. Germline V lookup: CDR1 SGHTA, CDR2 FQGNSA. The CDR3: CASSHFRASRDYGYTF. Written as DNA, the CDR3 is TGTGCCAGCAGCCACTTCCGGGCCTCGCGGGACTATGGCTACACCTTC.

This chain joins TRBV10-3 and TRBJ2-1; 14 bases match TRBD2. This CDR3 has 16 amino acids. The J segment lost 12 bases and the V segment lost 3 bases, leaving 10 bases of the junction unmatched. CDR1 and CDR2 (germline): ENHRY, SYGVKD. The CDR3, as DNA: TGTGCCATCAGTGATGGGACTAGCGGGGGATTTGGTGGGCAGTTCTTC. Its translation: CAISDGTSGGFGGQFF.

The chain is built from TRBV3-1 and TRBJ2-5, with D perhaps given as TRBD1 or TRBD2 (5 bases each). V dropped 1 base and J dropped 11 bases, with 14 bases sitting between them. Germline CDR1 reads LGHDT; CDR2 reads YNNKEL (reference sequence). The CDR3 runs 13 residues. CDR3 DNA: TGTGCCAGCAGCCAAGCGGGACGATGGGTGCAGTACTTC. It codes for CASSQAGRWVQYF.

The chain joins TRBV4-1 to TRBJ2-7, with D uncertain. Trimming shortened V by 7 bases and J by 5 bases, and 24 bases separated the two germline ends. The length of the CDR3 is 16 residues. Germline assignment: CDR1 MGHRA and CDR2 YSYEKL. The CDR3 here is CASTFQLRTPSNEQYF. The CDR3 nucleotides read TGCGCCAGCACCTTTCAGCTCCGGACGCCAAGCAACGAGCAGTACTTC.

This rearrangement joins TRBV15 to TRBJ2-7; 9 bases are shared with TRBD1. The germline gives CDR1 LNHNV, CDR2 YYDKDF (reference sequence). J gave up 12 bases and V 4 bases, and 10 bases lay outside the gene matches. This CDR3 is built from 13 residues. The CDR3 spells CATSNPGGTGLYF. The CDR3 DNA follows: TGTGCCACCAGCAACCCCGGCGGGACAGGGTTGTACTTC.

The genes are TRBV7-8 and TRBJ1-4; D gene ambiguous. Germline lookup yields CDR1 SGHVS and CDR2 FQNEAQ. The CDR3 length is 15 residues. Trimming cost V 6 bases and J 11 bases, with 22 bases left between them. The CDR3 DNA follows: TGTGCCAGCAGTCCAAAGGGTCCTTTGGGATTGAAACTGTTTTTT. It yields the protein CASSPKGPLGLKLFF.